Following are 30 T cell receptor beta chains from one sample sequenced in a study of blood T cell repertoires in COVID-19. Sequencing was performed with immunoSEQ multiplex PCR; in TCRdb, only in-frame clones are kept and a portion is missing. The data hold 310,000 or so clones, with 75% to 95% observed a single time. Material: PBMCs or T cells enriched from blood (not recorded which). These receptor sequences come from a woman in her 30s who had recovered from COVID-19.

The V gene is TRBV10-3, the J gene TRBJ2-7; the match to TRBD2 covers 11 bases. V was clipped by 6 bases and J by 3 bases; unmatched bases: 1. This CDR3 region has 13 residues. From germline, CDR1 is ENHRY and CDR2 SYGVKD. The CDR3 region is CAIRGTSGYEQYF. The CDR3 DNA is TGTGCCATCAGGGGGACTAGCGGCTACGAGCAGTACTTC.

The CDR3 spells CASSSAGTGSYNEQFF. The DNA of the CDR3 is TGTGCCAGCAGTTCCGCCGGGACAGGGTCCTACAATGAGCAGTTCTTC. This chain links TRBV28 with TRBJ2-1; 9 positions agree with TRBD1. Germline CDR1 reads MDHEN; CDR2 reads SYDVKM. The CDR3 runs to 16 residues. Germline trimming cut 4 bases from V and 1 base from J; bases unmatched to any gene: 5.

The CDR3 DNA sequence: TGTGCCAGCAGCCAAGCCCACGGGACAGGGCATTACGAGCAGTACTTC. The encoded protein is CASSQAHGTGHYEQYF. The chain employs TRBV3-1 (or the pseudogene TRBV3-2) and TRBJ2-7, with 9 bases lining up with TRBD1. Germline V gene data show CDR1 as LGHDT and CDR2 as YNNKEL (reference sequence). The V gene end was trimmed by 1 base and the J gene end by 4 bases; junction bases not matched to a gene: 8. This CDR3 is 16 amino acids long.

This sequence joins TRBV5-1 and TRBJ1-5, with D unresolved. The germline V gene encodes CDR1 SGHRS and CDR2 YFSETQ. This CDR3 region has 13 residues. The ends were cut back, 0 bases at V and 5 bases at J, with 6 bases in the middle. CDR3 DNA: TGCGCCAGCAGCTTGGCGCCGGATCAGCCCCAGCATTTT. Translation gives CASSLAPDQPQHF. Full variable domain (remainder filled in from reference TRBV5-1 and TRBJ1-5): KAGVTQTPRYLIKTRGQQVTLSCSPISGHRSVSWYQQTPGQGLQFLFEYFSETQRNKGNFPGRFSGRQFSNSRSEMNVSTLELGDSALYLCASSLAPDQPQHFGDGTRLSIL.

This chain links TRBV5-1 with TRBJ2-7; TRBD2 matches at 10 bases. The CDR3 consists of 15 residues. In germline, CDR1 is SGHRS, CDR2 YFSETQ. V shed 2 bases and J 4 bases; nucleotides not matched to a gene: 6. The CDR3 DNA is TGCGCCAGCAGCTTAGGACTAGCGGAGGGGTACGAGCAGTACTTC. This sequence encodes CASSLGLAEGYEQYF.

V is TRBV27 and J is TRBJ2-7; TRBD2 agrees at 7 bases. CDR3 length: 13 amino acids. Per germline, CDR1 MNHEY and CDR2 SMNVEV (reference sequence). Unmatched junction bases numbered 6, after V lost 6 bases and J lost 4 bases. The CDR3 DNA follows: TGTGCCAGCAGGGGAGGGGATCGGTACGAGCAGTACTTC. Protein product: CASRGGDRYEQYF.

The chain has TRBV30 and TRBJ2-7, with a possible D match to TRBD1 (5 bases). The V end was cut by 3 bases, the J end by 0 bases, with 15 bases between. The CDR3 has 15 residues. Germline V gene data show CDR1 as GTSNPN and CDR2 as SVGIG (reference sequence). CDR3 in amino acids: CAWRGVSTSSYEQYF. CDR3 bases: TGTGCCTGGAGAGGGGTCAGCACCTCCTCCTACGAGCAGTACTTC.

The rearrangement joins TRBV11-2 to TRBJ1-6; D remains ambiguous. The germline CDR1 and CDR2 sequences are SGHAT and FQNNGV. CDR3 size: 16 residues. The V gene lost 4 bases and the J gene lost 7 bases, with 17 bases spanning the gap. The CDR3 sequence is CASSSAGWALNSPLHF. The CDR3 bases are TGTGCCAGCAGCTCCGCTGGATGGGCTCTGAATTCACCCCTCCACTTT.

This clone was counted a single time. The V gene is TRBV7-6, the J gene TRBJ2-2, with TRBD2 matching 9 bases. The junction had 11 bases not matched to a gene; V was cut back by 6 bases and J by 6 bases. This CDR3 is 16 amino acids long. Germline V lookup: CDR1 SGHVS, CDR2 FNYEAQ. The CDR3 sequence is CASSSIAGAAAGELFF. The CDR3 bases are TGTGCCAGCAGTTCGATAGCGGGAGCGGCGGCCGGGGAGCTGTTTTTT.

There are a few counts of this clone. The J gene is TRBJ1-1, the V gene TRBV19; weak D call: TRBD1 (5 bases). CDR1 is LNHDA and CDR2 is SQIVND in the germline V gene (reference sequence). CDR3 size: 15 residues. Trimming pared 6 bases from V and 4 bases from J, leaving 18 bases between. In DNA, the CDR3 is TGTGCCAGTAGCGCTGGCGGGGGGATAGGCACTGAAGCTTTCTTT. It yields the protein CASSAGGGIGTEAFF. Together with reference TRBV19 and TRBJ1-1, the CDR3 gives the full variable domain: DGGITQSPKYLFRKEGQNVTLSCEQNLNHDAMYWYRQDPGQGLRLIYYSQIVNDFQKGDIAEGYSVSREKKESFPLTVTSAQKNPTAFYLCASSAGGGIGTEAFFGQGTRLTVV.

This clone has just one count. CDR3 in amino acids: CASSRYRATEAFF. DNA for the CDR3: TGTGCCAGCAGCCGATACAGGGCCACTGAAGCTTTCTTT. The gene calls are TRBV7-2 and TRBJ1-1; D perhaps matches TRBD1 (6 bases). Germline V gene sequence: CDR1 SGHTA, CDR2 FQGNSA. Trimming shortened V by 5 bases and J by 4 bases, and 11 bases separated the two germline ends. This CDR3 is built from 13 residues. Looking up the rest from reference TRBV7-2 and TRBJ1-1 gives the full variable domain: GAGVSQSPSNKVTEKGKDVELRCDPISGHTALYWYRQSLGQGLEFLIYFQGNSAPDKSGLPSDRFSAERTGGSVSTLTIQRTQQEDSAVYLCASSRYRATEAFFGQGTRLTVV.

The CDR3 protein is CAIRAGVSYEQYF. The DNA of the CDR3 is TGTGCCATCAGGGCGGGAGTGTCCTACGAGCAGTACTTC. The chain uses TRBV10-3 and TRBJ2-7; 7 nucleotides line up with TRBD2. Unmatched junction bases numbered 3, after V lost 6 bases and J lost 1 base. CDR3 length equals 13 residues. The V gene's germline CDR1 is ENHRY and CDR2 SYGVKD.

This clone was found once. V gene TRBV3-1 (or the pseudogene TRBV3-2) combines with J gene TRBJ2-2, with D possibly being TRBD2 (6 bases). The CDR3 has 15 residues. Trimming removed 3 bases at V and 6 bases at J, with 14 bases between. Germline values: CDR1 LGHDT, CDR2 YNNKEL (reference sequence). The CDR3 loop is CASSHGGSRSGELFF. The CDR3 region has the DNA TGTGCCAGCAGCCACGGGGGAAGTCGATCCGGGGAGCTGTTTTTT.

This clone came up once. CDR3 sequence reads: CASSFDELAGGGDTQYF. CDR3 sequence (DNA): TGTGCCAGCAGCTTCGACGAACTAGCGGGAGGAGGCGATACGCAGTATTTT. This sequence joins TRBV7-2 and TRBJ2-3, with 12 bases aligning to TRBD2. Germline lookup yields CDR1 SGHTA and CDR2 FQGNSA. The CDR3 has 17 residues. V lost 3 bases, J lost 6 bases, and 10 bases stayed unmatched.

The chain is built from TRBV19 and TRBJ1-1; possibly TRBD1 for D (5 bases). Germline V gene lookup returns CDR1 LNHDA and CDR2 SQIVND (reference sequence). The CDR3 covers 14 residues. V gave up 3 bases and J gave up 1 base, with 9 bases separating them. The CDR3 loop is CASSMGRWNTEAFF. In DNA form, the CDR3 reads TGTGCCAGTAGTATGGGGCGGTGGAACACTGAAGCTTTCTTT.

The chain employs TRBV5-5 and TRBJ2-2, with 8 bases identical to TRBD2. With V trimmed by 0 bases and J by 5 bases, 6 bases remained unmatched. Germline CDR1 and CDR2: SGHKS and YYEKEE (reference sequence). The length of the CDR3 is 16 residues. For the CDR3, the DNA is TGTGCCAGCAGCTTGGGACTAGCGAGACGAACCGGGGAGCTGTTTTTT. It specifies CASSLGLARRTGELFF.

The chain employs TRBV27 and TRBJ1-2; 10 bases map to TRBD1. Germline CDR1 reads MNHEY; CDR2 reads SMNVEV (reference sequence). Germline trimming cut 7 bases from V and 0 bases from J; bases unmatched to any gene: 2. The CDR3 consists of 14 residues. The CDR3 reads CASKGTGANYGYTF. In nucleotides, the CDR3 is TGTGCCAGCAAAGGGACAGGGGCTAACTATGGCTACACCTTC.

CDR3 residues: CASSTGTLIYEQYF. In DNA, the CDR3 is TGTGCCAGCAGTACCGGGACACTGATCTACGAGCAGTACTTC. The chain employs TRBV6-5 and TRBJ2-7; TRBD1 might be the D (6 bases). Germline lookup yields CDR1 MNHEY and CDR2 SVGAGI. Trimming cost V 5 bases and J 3 bases, with 14 bases left between them. The CDR3 has 14 amino acids.

The chain carries TRBV4-1 and TRBJ1-4; D ambiguous. Trimming pared 4 bases from V and 3 bases from J, leaving 12 bases between. Germline loops: CDR1 MGHRA, CDR2 YSYEKL. CDR3 length: 15 residues. In nucleotides, the CDR3 is TGCGCCAGCAGCCTCACGGATGCGGCTAATGAAAAACTGTTTTTT. It codes for CASSLTDAANEKLFF.

CDR3 protein: CASSFYGDRAIGEQYF. The CDR3 bases are TGTGCCAGCAGCTTCTATGGGGACAGGGCAATAGGCGAGCAGTACTTC. The chain couples TRBV5-6 to TRBJ2-7; TRBD1 matches at 9 bases. The CDR3 consists of 16 residues. In germline, CDR1 is SGHDT, CDR2 YYEEEE. V was clipped by 2 bases and J by 6 bases; unmatched bases: 12.

The chain joins TRBV4-3 to TRBJ2-3; 9 bases are a match to TRBD2. The ends lost 4 bases at V and 3 bases at J; junction bases unmatched: 14. The CDR3 covers 18 residues. Germline CDR1 reads LGHNA; CDR2 reads YSLEER. The CDR3 here is CASSPHGWREGGTDTQYF. The CDR3 DNA is TGCGCCAGCAGCCCCCACGGGTGGCGGGAGGGCGGGACAGATACGCAGTATTTT.

This chain joins TRBV12-5 and TRBJ2-1; D possibly corresponds to TRBD1 (6 bases). Germline CDR1 LGHNT, CDR2 FRNRAP. With 1 base removed from V and 0 bases from J, the gap between germline ends came to 10 bases. The CDR3 spans 16 residues. CDR3 in DNA: TGTGCTAGTGGTTTGGCCCGGGACAACTCCTACAATGAGCAGTTCTTC. It yields the protein CASGLARDNSYNEQFF.

V and J are TRBV24-1 and TRBJ2-4, with D hard to call. CDR3 size: 11 residues. Germline V gene lookup returns CDR1 KGHDR and CDR2 SFDVKD. V dropped 1 base and J dropped 10 bases, with 4 bases sitting between them. Here the CDR3 reads CATSDFEIQYF. The CDR3 DNA is TGTGCCACCAGTGATTTCGAGATTCAGTACTTC.

This sequence joins TRBV7-2 and TRBJ2-1; 11 bases are shared with TRBD1. This CDR3 is built from 15 residues. V lost 5 bases and J lost 4; bases outside the gene matches: 4. Per germline, CDR1 SGHTA and CDR2 FQGNSA. The CDR3 loop is CASSPGTGGYNEQFF. CDR3 DNA: TGTGCCAGCAGCCCCGGGACAGGGGGTTACAATGAGCAGTTCTTC.

The chain has TRBV29-1 and TRBJ2-3, with 14 bases lining up with TRBD2. With 4 bases clipped from V and 6 bases from J, the junction kept 3 bases outside the gene matches. The CDR3 is 14 amino acids. Germline V gene lookup returns CDR1 SQVTM and CDR2 ANQGSEA. CDR3 residues: CSVGGTSGSDTQYF. CDR3 coding DNA: TGCAGCGTTGGGGGGACTAGCGGGAGTGATACGCAGTATTTT.

The gene calls are TRBV6-1 and TRBJ2-7; 7 nucleotides agree with TRBD1. The CDR3 totals 15 residues. V trimming: 1 base; J trimming: 5 bases; junction bases outside the gene matches: 8. Looked up from germline, CDR1 is MNHNS and CDR2 is SASEGT. DNA of the CDR3: TGTGCCAGCAGTGAAGGAGAGACAGGGCCCCACGAGCAGTACTTC. Protein product: CASSEGETGPHEQYF.

The rearrangement joins TRBV28 to TRBJ1-1, with 7 bases fitting TRBD1. CDR3 length: 18 residues. Germline-derived CDR1 and CDR2 are MDHEN and SYDVKM. Unmatched junction bases numbered 16, after V lost 5 bases and J lost 1 base. CDR3 protein: CASSDLPGQKKRNTEAFF. For the CDR3, the DNA is TGTGCCAGCAGTGACCTTCCGGGACAGAAAAAGAGGAACACTGAAGCTTTCTTT.

The chain combines TRBV7-2 with TRBJ1-5; 7 nucleotides line up with TRBD1. This CDR3 contains 14 residues. The germline V gene has CDR1 SGHTA and CDR2 FQGNSA. V was clipped by 5 bases and J by 7 bases; unmatched bases: 8. The CDR3 here is CASSIRQGGQPQHF. In nucleotides, the CDR3 is TGTGCCAGCAGCATAAGACAGGGCGGCCAGCCCCAGCATTTT.

The chain couples TRBV7-2 to TRBJ1-2; D call uncertain. The germline gives CDR1 SGHTA, CDR2 FQGNSA. Trimming pared 0 bases from V and 6 bases from J, leaving 8 bases between. The CDR3 contains 13 residues. CDR3 coding DNA: TGTGCCAGCAGCTTAGCAACACAAGATGGCTACACCTTC. Translation: CASSLATQDGYTF.

Written as DNA, the CDR3 is TGTGCCAGCAGCCGAGCGAGGGACTCCGGCTACACCTTC. Residues: CASSRARDSGYTF. The rearrangement joins TRBV7-9 to TRBJ1-2; tentative D call: TRBD1 (5 bases). The CDR3 is 13 residues long. V was pared by 5 bases and J by 8 bases, with 15 bases between. From germline, CDR1 is SEHNR and CDR2 FQNEAQ (reference sequence).